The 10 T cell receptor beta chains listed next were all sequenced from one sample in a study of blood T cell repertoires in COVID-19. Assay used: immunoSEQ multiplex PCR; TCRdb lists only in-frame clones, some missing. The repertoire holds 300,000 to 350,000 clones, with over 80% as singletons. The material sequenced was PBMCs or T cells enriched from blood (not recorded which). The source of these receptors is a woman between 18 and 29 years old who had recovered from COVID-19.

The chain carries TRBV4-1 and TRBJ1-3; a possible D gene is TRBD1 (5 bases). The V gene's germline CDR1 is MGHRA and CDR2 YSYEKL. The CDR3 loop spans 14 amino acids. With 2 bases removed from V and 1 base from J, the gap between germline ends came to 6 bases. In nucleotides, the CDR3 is TGCGCCAGCAGCCAACAGGGTTCTGGAAACACCATATATTTT. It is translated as CASSQQGSGNTIYF.

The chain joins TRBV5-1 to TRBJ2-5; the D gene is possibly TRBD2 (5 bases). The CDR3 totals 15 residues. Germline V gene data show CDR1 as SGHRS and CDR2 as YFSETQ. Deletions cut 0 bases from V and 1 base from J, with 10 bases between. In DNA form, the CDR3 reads TGCGCCAGCAGCTTGGAACGGACTGTCCAAGAGACCCAGTACTTC. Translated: CASSLERTVQETQYF.

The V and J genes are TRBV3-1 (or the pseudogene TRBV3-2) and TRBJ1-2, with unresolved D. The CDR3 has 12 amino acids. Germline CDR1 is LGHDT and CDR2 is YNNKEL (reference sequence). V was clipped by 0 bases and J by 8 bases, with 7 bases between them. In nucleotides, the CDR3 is TGTGCCAGCAGCCAAGATTATGCGGGCTACACCTTC. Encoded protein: CASSQDYAGYTF.

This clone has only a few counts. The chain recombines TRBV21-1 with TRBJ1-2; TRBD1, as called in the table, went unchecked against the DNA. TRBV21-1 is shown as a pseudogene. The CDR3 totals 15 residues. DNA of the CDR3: TGTGCCAGCAGCAAAGACCCGGGACAGAACTATGGCTACACCTTC. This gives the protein CASSKDPGQNYGYTF.

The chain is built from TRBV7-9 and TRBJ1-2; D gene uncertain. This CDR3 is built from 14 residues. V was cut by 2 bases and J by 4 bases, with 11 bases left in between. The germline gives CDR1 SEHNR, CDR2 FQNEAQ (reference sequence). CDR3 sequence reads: CASSLYVSGYGYTF. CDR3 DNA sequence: TGTGCCAGCAGCTTATACGTCAGCGGCTATGGCTACACCTTC.

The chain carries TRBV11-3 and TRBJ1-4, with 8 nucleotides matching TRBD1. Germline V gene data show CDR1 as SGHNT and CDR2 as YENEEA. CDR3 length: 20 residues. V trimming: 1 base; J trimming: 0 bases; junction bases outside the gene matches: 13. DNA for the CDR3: TGTGCCAGCAGCTTAGCTCGGGACAGGAGGAGAGCGGCAACTAATGAAAAACTGTTTTTT. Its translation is CASSLARDRRRAATNEKLFF. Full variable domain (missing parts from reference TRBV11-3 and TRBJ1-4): EAGVVQSPRYKIIEKKQPVAFWCNPISGHNTLYWYLQNLGQGPELLIRYENEEAVDDSQLPKDRFSAERLKGVDSTLKIQPAELGDSAVYLCASSLARDRRRAATNEKLFFGSGTQLSVL.

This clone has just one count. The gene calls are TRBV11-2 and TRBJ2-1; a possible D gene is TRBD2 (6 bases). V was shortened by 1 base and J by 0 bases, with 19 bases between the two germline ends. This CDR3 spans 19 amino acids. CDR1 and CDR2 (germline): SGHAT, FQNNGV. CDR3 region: CASSLGGGRGRFSYNEQFF. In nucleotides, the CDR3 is TGTGCCAGCAGCTTAGGGGGCGGGCGGGGCCGGTTCTCCTACAATGAGCAGTTCTTC. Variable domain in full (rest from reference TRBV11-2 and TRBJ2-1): EAGVAQSPRYKIIEKRQSVAFWCNPISGHATLYWYQQILGQGPKLLIQFQNNGVVDDSQLPKDRFSAERLKGVDSTLKIQPAKLEDSAVYLCASSLGGGRGRFSYNEQFFGPGTRLTVL.

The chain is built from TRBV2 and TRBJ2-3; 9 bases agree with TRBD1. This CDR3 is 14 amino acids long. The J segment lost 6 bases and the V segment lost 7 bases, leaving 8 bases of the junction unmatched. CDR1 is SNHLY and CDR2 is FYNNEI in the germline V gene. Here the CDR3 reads CASTEQGAQDTQYF. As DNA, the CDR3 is TGTGCCAGCACGGAACAGGGGGCGCAGGATACGCAGTATTTT. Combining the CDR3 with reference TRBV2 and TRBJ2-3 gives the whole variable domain EPEVTQTPSHQVTQMGQEVILRCVPISNHLYFYWYRQILGQKVEFLVSFYNNEISEKSEIFDDQFSVERPDGSNFTLKIRSTKLEDSAMYFCASTEQGAQDTQYFGPGTRLTVL.

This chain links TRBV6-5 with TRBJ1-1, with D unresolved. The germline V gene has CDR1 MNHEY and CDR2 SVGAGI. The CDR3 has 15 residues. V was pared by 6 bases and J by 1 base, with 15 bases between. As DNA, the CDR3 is TGTGCCAGCAGCTTACTTCCCGGGGAGAACACTGAAGCTTTCTTT. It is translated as CASSLLPGENTEAFF.

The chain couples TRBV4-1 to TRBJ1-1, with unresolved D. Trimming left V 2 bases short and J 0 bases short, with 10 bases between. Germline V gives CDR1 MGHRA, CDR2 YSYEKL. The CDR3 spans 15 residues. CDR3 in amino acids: CASSQTAVMNTEAFF. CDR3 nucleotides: TGCGCCAGCAGCCAAACGGCGGTAATGAACACTGAAGCTTTCTTT.